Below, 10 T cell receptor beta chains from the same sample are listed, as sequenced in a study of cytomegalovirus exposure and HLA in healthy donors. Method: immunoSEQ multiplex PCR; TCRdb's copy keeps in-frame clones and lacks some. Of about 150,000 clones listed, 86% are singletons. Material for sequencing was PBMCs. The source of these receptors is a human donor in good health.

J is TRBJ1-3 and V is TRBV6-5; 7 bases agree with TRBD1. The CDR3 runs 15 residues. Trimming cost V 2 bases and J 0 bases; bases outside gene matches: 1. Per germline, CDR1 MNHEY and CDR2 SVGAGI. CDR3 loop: CASSYGQDSGNTIYF. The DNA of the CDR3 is TGTGCCAGCAGTTACGGACAGGACTCTGGAAACACCATATATTTT.

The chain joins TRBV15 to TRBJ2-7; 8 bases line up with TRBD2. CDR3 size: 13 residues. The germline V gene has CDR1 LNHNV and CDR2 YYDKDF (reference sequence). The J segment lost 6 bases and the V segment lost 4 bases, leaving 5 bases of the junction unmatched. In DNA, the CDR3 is TGTGCCACCAGCACGGGACTAGTGGGCGAGCAGTACTTC. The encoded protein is CATSTGLVGEQYF.

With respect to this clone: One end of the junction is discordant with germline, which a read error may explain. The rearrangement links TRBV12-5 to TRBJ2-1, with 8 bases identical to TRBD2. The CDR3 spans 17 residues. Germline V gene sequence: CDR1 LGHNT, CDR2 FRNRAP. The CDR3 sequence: CANGFSRESGRGNEQFF. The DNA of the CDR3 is TGTGCTAATGGTTTCTCCCGTGAGAGCGGGAGAGGTAATGAGCAGTTCTTC.

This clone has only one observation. DNA of the CDR3: TGTGCCAGCAGTTCGGGACTCATGAACACTGAAGCTTTCTTT. It is translated as CASSSGLMNTEAFF. The rearrangement uses TRBV27 and TRBJ1-1; weak D call: TRBD1 (5 bases). Deletions cut 4 bases from V and 0 bases from J, with 9 bases between. CDR3 size: 14 residues. The germline CDR1 and CDR2 sequences are MNHEY and SMNVEV (reference sequence).

CDR3 amino acids: CASSLYSGGTYNEQFF. In DNA, the CDR3 is TGTGCCAGCAGCCTATATAGCGGGGGAACCTACAATGAGCAGTTCTTC. The V gene is TRBV5-6, the J gene TRBJ2-1; TRBD2 matches at 9 bases. The germline gives CDR1 SGHDT, CDR2 YYEEEE. This CDR3 has 16 amino acids. V gave up 4 bases and J gave up 2 bases; unmatched junction bases: 7.

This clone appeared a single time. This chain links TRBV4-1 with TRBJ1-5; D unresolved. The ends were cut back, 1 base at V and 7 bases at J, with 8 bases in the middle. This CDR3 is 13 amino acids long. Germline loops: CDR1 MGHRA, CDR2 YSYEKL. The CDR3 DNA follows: TGCGCCAGCAGCCAAGTTGAGGAGCAGCCCCAGCATTTT. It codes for CASSQVEEQPQHF.

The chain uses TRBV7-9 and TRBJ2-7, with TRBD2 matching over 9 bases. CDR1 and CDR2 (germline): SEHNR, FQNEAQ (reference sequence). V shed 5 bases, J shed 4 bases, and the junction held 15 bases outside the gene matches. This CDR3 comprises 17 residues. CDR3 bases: TGTGCCAGCAGCAGAGGGGGGGTAGCGGGGGAACGGTACGAGCAGTACTTC. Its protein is CASSRGGVAGERYEQYF.

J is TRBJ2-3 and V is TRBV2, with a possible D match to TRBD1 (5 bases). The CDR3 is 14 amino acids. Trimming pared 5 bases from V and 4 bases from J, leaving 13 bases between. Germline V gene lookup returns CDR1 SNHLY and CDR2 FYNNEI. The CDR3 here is CASSFQGSADTQYF. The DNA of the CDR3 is TGTGCCAGCAGTTTCCAGGGTTCGGCAGATACGCAGTATTTT.

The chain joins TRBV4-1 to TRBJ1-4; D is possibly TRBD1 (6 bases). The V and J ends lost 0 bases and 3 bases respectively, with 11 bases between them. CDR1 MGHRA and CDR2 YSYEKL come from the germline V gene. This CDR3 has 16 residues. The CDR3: CASSQESGAANEKLFF. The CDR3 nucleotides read TGCGCCAGCAGCCAAGAATCAGGGGCTGCTAATGAAAAACTGTTTTTT.

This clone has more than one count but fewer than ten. The chain's CDR3 is CASSVLISGNSPLHF. DNA for the CDR3: TGTGCCAGTAGTGTACTAATAAGCGGAAATTCACCCCTCCACTTT. The rearrangement uses TRBV19 and TRBJ1-6; no reliable D call. CDR1 is LNHDA, CDR2 SQIVND, per germline (reference sequence). CDR3 size: 15 residues. Trimming cost V 5 bases and J 7 bases, with 15 bases left between them.